This T cell receptor beta chain was recorded in a study of CD8 T cells in ankylosing spondylitis. Study-wide points: Characteristic, it appeared, of ankylosing spondylitis blood was a TCR beta motif of fewer than 10 highly homologous variants.

TCRdb used MiXCR to reprocess the 5' RACE reads, holding one entry per CDR3 protein. The table has fewer than 550,000 distinct CDR3 sequences, about 5.7% seen once. The sample holds many counts of this clonotype. Its specificity is not known. Germline lookup yields CDR1 SGHTA and CDR2 FQGNSA. CDR3 length equals 15 residues. Trimming took 2 bases from V and 5 from J, leaving 16 bases between them. The receptor comes from a male donor with ankylosing spondylitis. Sequences were obtained from blood, either unsorted or a sorted T cell fraction (not recorded which). The chain employs TRBV7-2 and TRBJ2-7; possible D gene TRBD2, 5 bases. Here the CDR3 reads CASSLKWRGLHEQYF. CDR3 bases: TGTGCCAGCAGCTTAAAGTGGAGAGGGCTCCACGAGCAGTACTTC.